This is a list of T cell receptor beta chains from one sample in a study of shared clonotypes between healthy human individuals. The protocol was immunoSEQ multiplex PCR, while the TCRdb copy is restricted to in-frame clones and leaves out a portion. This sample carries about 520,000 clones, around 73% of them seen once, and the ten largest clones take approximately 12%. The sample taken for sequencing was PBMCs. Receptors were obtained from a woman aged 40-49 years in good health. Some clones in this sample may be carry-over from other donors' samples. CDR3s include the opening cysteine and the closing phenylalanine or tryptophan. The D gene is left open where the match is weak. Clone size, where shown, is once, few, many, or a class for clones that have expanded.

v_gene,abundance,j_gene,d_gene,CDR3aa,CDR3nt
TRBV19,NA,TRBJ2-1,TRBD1,CASSISGTGGITEQFF,TGTGCCAGTAGTATATCCGGGACAGGGGGTATTACTGAGCAGTTCTTC
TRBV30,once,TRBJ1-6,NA,CAWSGDLGSPLHF,TGTGCCTGGAGTGGGGACCTCGGTTCACCCCTCCACTTT
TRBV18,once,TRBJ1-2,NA,CASSQLRGRRRDGYTF,TGTGCCAGCTCACAACTGCGGGGGAGACGCAGGGATGGCTACACCTTC
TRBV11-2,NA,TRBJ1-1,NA,CASSPTVLAGAEAFF,TGTGCCAGCAGCCCGACCGTACTGGCAGGAGCTGAAGCTTTCTTT
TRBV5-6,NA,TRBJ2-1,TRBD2,CASSLAERLGRGNEQFF,TGTGCCAGCAGCTTGGCCGAGAGACTAGGGAGGGGCAATGAGCAGTTCTTC
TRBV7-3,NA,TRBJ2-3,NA,CASSLGGPMDTQYF,TGTGCCAGCAGCTTGGGGGGTCCCATGGATACGCAGTATTTT
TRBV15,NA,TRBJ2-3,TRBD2,CATRTRRGATDTQYF,TGTGCCACCAGAACGAGGCGGGGGGCAACAGATACGCAGTATTTT
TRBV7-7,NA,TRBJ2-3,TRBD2,CASSPILAGAADTQYF,TGTGCCAGCAGCCCGATACTAGCGGGAGCGGCAGATACGCAGTATTTT
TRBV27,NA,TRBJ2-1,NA,CASSSRDDRLANEQFF,TGTGCCAGCAGCTCTCGGGACGACCGCCTGGCCAATGAGCAGTTCTTC
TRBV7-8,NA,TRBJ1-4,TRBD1,CASSRLGTGDEKLFF,TGTGCCAGCAGCCGCCTCGGGACAGGGGATGAAAAACTGTTTTTT
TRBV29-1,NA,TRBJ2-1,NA,CSVDGVDRAYNEQFF,TGCAGCGTTGATGGGGTAGACCGGGCATACAATGAGCAGTTCTTC
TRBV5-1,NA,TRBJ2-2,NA,CASSFETGDTGELFF,TGCGCCAGCAGCTTTGAGACAGGAGACACCGGGGAGCTGTTTTTT
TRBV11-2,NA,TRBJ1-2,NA,CASSLENLYGYTF,TGTGCCAGCAGCTTGGAAAACCTCTATGGCTACACCTTC
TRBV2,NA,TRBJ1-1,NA,CASSEDDSQGPNTEAFF,TGTGCCAGCAGTGAAGACGATTCGCAGGGACCGAACACTGAAGCTTTCTTT